Sequencing of this TCR beta chain was carried out in a study of blood T cell repertoires in COVID-19. Across the whole study: COVID-19 samples from acute and convalescent phases originated in the United States, Italy and Spain.

Per the original methods: Amplification from reference gene primers served as the basis for estimated nucleated cell counts. TCRdb's table, derived via immunoSEQ multiplex PCR, lists solely in-frame clones and lacks some. For V, J and clone size, that table is used; D and trimming come from the DNA. Here the sample spans 180,000 or so clones, approximately 87% being singletons. The CDR3 length is 16 residues. V dropped 4 bases and J dropped 4 bases, with 16 bases sitting between them. The germline V gene encodes CDR1 SEHNR and CDR2 FQNEAQ (reference sequence). The sequenced sample was peripheral blood. This sequence was found in a man between 18 and 35 years old with active or convalescent COVID-19. The chain joins TRBV7-9 to TRBJ2-2, with D possibly TRBD1 on 6 matching bases. As DNA, the CDR3 is TGTGCCAGCAGCTCGACACGGGCAGGGGCCACCGGGGAGCTGTTTTTT. Translation: CASSSTRAGATGELFF.